Listed here are 25 T cell receptor beta chains from one sample, sequenced in a study of blood T cell repertoires in COVID-19. Sequenced by immunoSEQ multiplex PCR; TCRdb stores in-frame clones only, minus some. The repertoire includes approximately 280,000 clones, 85% to 90% of them detected once, and 4.6% sits in the top ten. Sequenced input: peripheral blood. Receptors were obtained from a man aged 40-50 years with acute or convalescent COVID-19.

The V and J genes are TRBV9 and TRBJ1-6; D remains unclear. The V end was cut by 2 bases, the J end by 7 bases, with 4 bases between. The CDR3 sequence is 12 residues long. Germline lookup yields CDR1 SGDLS and CDR2 YYNGEE. The CDR3 DNA follows: TGTGCCAGCAGCGTTCTCAATTCACCCCTCCACTTT. Amino acid sequence: CASSVLNSPLHF.

V and J are TRBV2 and TRBJ1-4, with unresolved D. Germline V gene sequence: CDR1 SNHLY, CDR2 FYNNEI. CDR3 length: 13 amino acids. V lost 10 bases and J lost 8, with 17 bases in between. CDR3 region: CANRPGGGEKLFF. The CDR3 coding sequence is TGTGCCAACCGTCCGGGAGGCGGCGAAAAACTGTTTTTT.

The chain has TRBV6-6 and TRBJ1-3; D not resolved. The ends were cut back, 7 bases at V and 0 bases at J, with 10 bases in the middle. Germline lookup yields CDR1 MNHNY and CDR2 SVGAGI (reference sequence). This CDR3 region has 14 residues. CDR3 DNA sequence: TGTGCCAGCACCCCGTCCAGCTCTGGAAACACCATATATTTT. Residues: CASTPSSSGNTIYF.

V usage is TRBV7-9 and J usage is TRBJ2-4; 11 bases are shared with TRBD2. CDR1 and CDR2 (germline): SEHNR, FQNEAQ (reference sequence). V shed 6 bases, J shed 0 bases, and the junction held 13 bases outside the gene matches. There are 19 residues in the CDR3. The DNA for the CDR3 is TGTGCCAGCAGTATGATGTTGACTAGCGGGGCCCTAGCCAAAAACATTCAGTACTTC. This encodes CASSMMLTSGALAKNIQYF.

The chain has TRBV27 and TRBJ1-1; TRBD1 might be the D (6 bases). V was shortened by 5 bases and J by 8 bases, with 18 bases between the two germline ends. The CDR3 length is 14 residues. Germline CDR1 and CDR2: MNHEY and SMNVEV (reference sequence). CDR3: CASSPIGTPREAFF. CDR3 coding DNA: TGTGCCAGCAGTCCGATCGGGACACCCCGGGAAGCTTTCTTT.

The chain combines TRBV6-5 with TRBJ2-2; 10 bases fit TRBD1. Trimming cost V 4 bases and J 4 bases; bases outside gene matches: 6. The V gene's germline CDR1 is MNHEY and CDR2 SVGAGI. This CDR3 is 16 amino acids long. This CDR3 reads CASSFWDRGGTGELFF. In DNA, the CDR3 is TGTGCCAGCAGTTTCTGGGACAGGGGTGGCACCGGGGAGCTGTTTTTT.

This chain joins TRBV13 and TRBJ2-4, with no clear D. This CDR3 is built from 14 residues. Trimming shortened V by 0 bases and J by 6 bases, and 9 bases separated the two germline ends. CDR1 PRHDT and CDR2 FYEKMQ come from the germline V gene (reference sequence). CDR3 amino acids: CASSLGQFGNIQYF. DNA for the CDR3: TGTGCCAGCAGCTTAGGACAGTTCGGAAACATTCAGTACTTC.

This clone was recorded once. The V call is TRBV10-3, the J call TRBJ1-1, with 8 nucleotides matching TRBD1. The CDR3 is 14 residues long. Germline CDR1 and CDR2: ENHRY and SYGVKD. V trimming: 2 bases; J trimming: 8 bases; junction bases outside the gene matches: 7. CDR3 protein: CAISEPSRTGEAFF. CDR3 in DNA: TGTGCCATCAGTGAGCCATCTAGGACAGGGGAAGCTTTCTTT.

The chain carries TRBV6-1 and TRBJ1-5; a weak D match, TRBD1 (6 bases). Trimming cost V 2 bases and J 2 bases, with 10 bases left between them. Germline CDR1 is MNHNS and CDR2 is SASEGT. The length of the CDR3 is 15 residues. The CDR3 DNA sequence: TGTGCCAGCAGTGAATGGACAGTCGGCAATCAGCCCCAGCATTTT. Its protein product is CASSEWTVGNQPQHF.

The genes are TRBV27 and TRBJ1-6, with TRBD1 matching 9 bases. Germline V lookup: CDR1 MNHEY, CDR2 SMNVEV (reference sequence). After removal of 2 bases from V and 9 bases from J, the junction contained 5 bases not matched to a gene. This CDR3 is built from 15 residues. CDR3 sequence (DNA): TGTGCCAGCAGTTTAACGGGACAGGGCCTTTCACCCCTCCACTTT. Translated: CASSLTGQGLSPLHF.

This chain connects TRBV4-1 to TRBJ2-7; 9 bases line up with TRBD2. V trimming: 0 bases; J trimming: 3 bases; junction bases outside the gene matches: 3. Germline lookup yields CDR1 MGHRA and CDR2 YSYEKL. The CDR3 totals 15 residues. In DNA form, the CDR3 reads TGCGCCAGCAGCCAAGAGCGGGGGGGGTACTACGAGCAGTACTTC. Protein product: CASSQERGGYYEQYF.

CDR3 sequence: CATSRGKDRDSNQPQHF. The CDR3 nucleotides read TGTGCCACCAGCAGAGGCAAGGACAGGGATAGCAATCAGCCCCAGCATTTT. The V and J genes are TRBV15 and TRBJ1-5; 8 bases agree with TRBD1. Trimming took 1 base from V and 0 from J; bases not matched to a gene: 5. CDR1 LNHNV and CDR2 YYDKDF come from the germline V gene (reference sequence). The CDR3 consists of 17 residues.

The V and J genes are TRBV9 and TRBJ2-3; TRBD2 agrees at 8 bases. The germline V gene encodes CDR1 SGDLS and CDR2 YYNGEE. Trimming took 4 bases from V and 6 from J; bases not matched to a gene: 10. There are 15 residues in the CDR3. DNA of the CDR3: TGTGCCAGCAGCCTGCGGGGGGACACAGGGGATACGCAGTATTTT. It specifies CASSLRGDTGDTQYF.

The rearrangement links TRBV10-3 to TRBJ1-2; D might be TRBD1 (6 bases). Germline values: CDR1 ENHRY, CDR2 SYGVKD. This CDR3 is 15 amino acids long. V was shortened by 8 bases and J by 7 bases, with 23 bases between the two germline ends. The CDR3 loop reads CAIRPQTGYLRGYTF. The DNA of the CDR3 is TGTGCCATCCGACCCCAGACAGGCTATCTTCGTGGCTACACCTTC.

The chain is built from TRBV7-9 and TRBJ1-3; the D is unclear. CDR3 size: 14 residues. Trimming cost V 5 bases and J 0 bases, with 8 bases left between them. Germline CDR1 SEHNR, CDR2 FQNEAQ (reference sequence). The CDR3 coding sequence is TGTGCCAGCAGCCCCCCCGGCTCTGGAAACACCATATATTTT. This translates into CASSPPGSGNTIYF.

This sequence joins TRBV9 and TRBJ2-1; D perhaps matches TRBD2 (6 bases). The CDR3 has 13 amino acids. Per germline, CDR1 SGDLS and CDR2 YYNGEE. V was cut by 0 bases and J by 7 bases, with 8 bases left in between. DNA of the CDR3: TGTGCCAGCAGCGTAGCAGGGAGGAATGAGCAGTTCTTC. Protein sequence: CASSVAGRNEQFF.

V and J are TRBV24-1 and TRBJ1-2; 7 nucleotides agree with TRBD1. Germline V gene data show CDR1 as KGHDR and CDR2 as SFDVKD. This CDR3 is 14 amino acids long. V lost 4 bases to trimming and J lost 4 bases; unmatched junction nucleotides: 5. Here the CDR3 DNA reads TGTGCCACCAGTGACTTGGACAGGTCCTATGGCTACACCTTC. This sequence encodes CATSDLDRSYGYTF.

The rearrangement joins TRBV12-3 or TRBV12-4 to TRBJ1-2, with a tentative D call TRBD1 (5 bases). This CDR3 comprises 13 residues. V dropped 2 bases and J dropped 4 bases, with 8 bases sitting between them. CDR3 coding DNA: TGTGCCAGCAGTTTATGGGGCCCCTATGGCTACACCTTC. Encoded protein: CASSLWGPYGYTF.

The genes are TRBV5-6 and TRBJ2-1; 7 nucleotides line up with TRBD1. Germline loops: CDR1 SGHDT, CDR2 YYEEEE. CDR3 length: 15 amino acids. V was pared by 4 bases and J by 10 bases, with 14 bases of the junction left unmatched. For the CDR3, the DNA is TGTGCCAGCAGCCCTGGTCTCAGGGGGACCGGGGAGCAGTTCTTC. Residues: CASSPGLRGTGEQFF.

This rearrangement joins TRBV5-1 to TRBJ1-2, with TRBD1 matching over 11 bases. Germline V gives CDR1 SGHRS, CDR2 YFSETQ. With V trimmed by 4 bases and J by 7 bases, 6 bases remained unmatched. The CDR3 totals 14 residues. CDR3 loop: CASSLGQGDTGYTF. The CDR3 DNA follows: TGCGCCAGCAGCCTGGGACAGGGGGATACTGGCTACACCTTC.

This chain joins TRBV2 and TRBJ1-1; 7 nucleotides agree with TRBD1. There are 15 residues in the CDR3. V trimming: 7 bases; J trimming: 0 bases; junction bases outside the gene matches: 8. Germline CDR1 is SNHLY and CDR2 is FYNNEI. The CDR3: CASNLLQGMNTEAFF. CDR3 coding DNA: TGTGCCAGCAATTTATTACAGGGGATGAACACTGAAGCTTTCTTT. The full variable domain, rest sourced from reference TRBV2 and TRBJ1-1, is EPEVTQTPSHQVTQMGQEVILRCVPISNHLYFYWYRQILGQKVEFLVSFYNNEISEKSEIFDDQFSVERPDGSNFTLKIRSTKLEDSAMYFCASNLLQGMNTEAFFGQGTRLTVV.

This rearrangement joins TRBV9 to TRBJ1-3; D may be TRBD1 (5 bases). The length of the CDR3 is 16 residues. CDR1 and CDR2 (germline): SGDLS, YYNGEE. V lost 0 bases and J 4 bases, leaving 14 bases between the germline ends. The DNA of the CDR3 is TGTGCCAGCAGCGTAGGGGCAGGGAAAGCGGGAAACACCATATATTTT. As protein: CASSVGAGKAGNTIYF.

This sequence joins TRBV2 and TRBJ2-7; 14 bases line up with TRBD2. V gave up 8 bases and J gave up 2 bases; unmatched junction bases: 5. CDR1 is SNHLY and CDR2 is FYNNEI in the germline V gene. The CDR3 runs to 15 residues. The CDR3 DNA is TGTGCCAGCCGACCGGGACTAGCGGGGGCCTACGAGCAGTACTTC. The encoded protein is CASRPGLAGAYEQYF.

J is TRBJ2-7 and V is TRBV21-1; TRBD2, the table's D call, lacks a check against the DNA. TRBV21-1 is annotated as a pseudogene. CDR3 length: 14 amino acids. The CDR3 coding sequence is TGTGCCAGCAGCAAGGGGGGACCTCCCTACGAGCAGTACTTC. It is translated as CASSKGGPPYEQYF.

The J gene is TRBJ2-1, the V gene TRBV15; TRBD1 might be the D (5 bases). CDR1 LNHNV and CDR2 YYDKDF come from the germline V gene (reference sequence). With 8 bases removed from V and 3 bases from J, the gap between germline ends came to 17 bases. The CDR3 has 15 amino acids. CDR3 loop: CATREGDRLYNEQFF. The CDR3 region has the DNA TGTGCCACCCGTGAAGGAGACAGACTCTACAATGAGCAGTTCTTC.